Presented here are 27 T cell receptor beta chains from one specimen sequenced in a study of blood T cell repertoires in COVID-19. Using immunoSEQ multiplex PCR, the repertoire was profiled, and TCRdb retains in-frame clones only, with some absent. This sample has roughly 250,000 clones, with around 81% found just once. The sample comprised peripheral blood. These receptors were collected from a person between 65 and 79 years old with COVID-19, enrolled during active disease.

This chain uses TRBV4-2 with TRBJ2-3; tentatively, D is TRBD1 (6 bases). Germline values: CDR1 LGHNA, CDR2 YNFKEQ. CDR3 length equals 17 residues. The ends were cut back, 0 bases at V and 0 bases at J, with 13 bases in the middle. CDR3 nucleotide sequence: TGTGCCAGCAGCCAAGATCAGGGGCGGTTTAGCACAGATACGCAGTATTTT. It is translated as CASSQDQGRFSTDTQYF.

This chain links TRBV6-2 or TRBV6-3 with TRBJ2-7; 8 positions match TRBD2. V lost 4 bases to trimming and J lost 5 bases; unmatched junction nucleotides: 7. Germline assignment: CDR1 MNHEY and CDR2 SVGEGT. The CDR3 extends over 14 amino acids. CDR3 loop: CASSSAGGRDEQYF. The CDR3 DNA follows: TGTGCCAGCAGTTCTGCGGGAGGTCGTGACGAGCAGTACTTC.

The chain joins TRBV27 to TRBJ2-7; the D gene is possibly TRBD2 (5 bases). The CDR3 is made up of 14 amino acids. In germline, CDR1 is MNHEY, CDR2 SMNVEV (reference sequence). With 2 bases removed from V and 0 bases from J, the gap between germline ends came to 8 bases. CDR3 residues: CASSLGGNSYEQYF. The CDR3 DNA is TGTGCCAGCAGTTTAGGAGGCAACTCCTACGAGCAGTACTTC.

J is TRBJ2-5 and V is TRBV6-2 or TRBV6-3; the D is unclear. CDR1 and CDR2 from the germline V gene are MNHEY and SVGEGT. The CDR3 is made up of 11 amino acids. Trimming took 0 bases from V and 7 from J, leaving 3 bases between them. CDR3 loop: CASSYSGTQYF. The CDR3 DNA follows: TGTGCCAGCAGTTACTCCGGGACCCAGTACTTC.

This rearrangement joins TRBV4-2 to TRBJ2-2; TRBD1 might be the D (5 bases). The V gene lost 0 bases and the J gene lost 5 bases, with 7 bases spanning the gap. CDR3 size: 14 residues. Germline assignment: CDR1 LGHNA and CDR2 YNFKEQ. The CDR3 DNA reads TGTGCCAGCAGCCAAGATTCAGGGACCGGGGAGCTGTTTTTT. Protein sequence: CASSQDSGTGELFF.

This chain joins TRBV28 and TRBJ1-6, with TRBD1 as a possible D gene (6 bases). Germline-derived CDR1 and CDR2 are MDHEN and SYDVKM. V shed 5 bases and J shed 5 bases, with 13 bases lying between them. The CDR3 length is 15 residues. Written as DNA, the CDR3 is TGTGCCAGCAGTCAGGGGACGGCTAATAATTCACCCCTCCACTTT. Its translation is CASSQGTANNSPLHF.

Comments on this clone: As the CDR3 is not closed by the conserved phenylalanine or tryptophan, this likely results from a read error. The DNA is omitted, as the CDR3 cannot be located on it reliably, and the CDR3 follows TCRdb's listing. The chain recombines TRBV3-1 (or the pseudogene TRBV3-2) with TRBJ2-7; the DNA was not used to check the table's D call, TRBD2. Germline CDR1 reads LGHDT; CDR2 reads YNNKEL (reference sequence). The CDR3 is 16 residues long, ends included. The CDR3 loop reads CASSHWRPTIASGSSL.

The chain recombines TRBV5-1 with TRBJ1-4; 7 positions agree with TRBD1. The CDR3 runs 14 residues. Losses at the gene ends were 2 bases for V and 7 bases for J; bases not matched to a gene: 5. Germline V CDR1 and CDR2: SGHRS, YFSETQ. The DNA of the CDR3 is TGCGCCAGCAGCTTCACAGGGGCGACTGAAAAACTGTTTTTT. Its translation: CASSFTGATEKLFF.

The J gene is TRBJ1-4, the V gene TRBV7-2; 8 positions agree with TRBD1. This CDR3 has 15 amino acids. In germline, CDR1 is SGHTA, CDR2 FQGNSA. V was pared by 2 bases and J by 5 bases, with 4 bases of the junction left unmatched. The CDR3 here is CASSLWAGGNEKLFF. The CDR3 coding sequence is TGTGCCAGCAGCTTATGGGCAGGGGGCAATGAAAAACTGTTTTTT.

This chain links TRBV6-2 or TRBV6-3 with TRBJ2-3; no clear D. The CDR3 is made up of 14 amino acids. V was shortened by 0 bases and J by 6 bases, with 10 bases between the two germline ends. CDR1 MNHEY and CDR2 SVGEGT come from the germline V gene. DNA for the CDR3: TGTGCCAGCAGTTACTCCCCAGGCTGGGATACGCAGTATTTT. Its protein is CASSYSPGWDTQYF.

V gene TRBV28 combines with J gene TRBJ2-5; D is unclear. Germline V gene lookup returns CDR1 MDHEN and CDR2 SYDVKM. CDR3 length: 13 amino acids. V lost 3 bases, J lost 5 bases, and 10 bases lay in between. The CDR3 DNA is TGTGCCAGCAGTTTTCAACCCCGGGAGACCCAGTACTTC. Translation: CASSFQPRETQYF.

The chain couples TRBV5-4 to TRBJ1-2, with TRBD1 identical over 8 bases. The V gene end was trimmed by 4 bases and the J gene end by 5 bases; junction bases not matched to a gene: 13. The CDR3 is 16 amino acids. The germline V gene has CDR1 SGHNT and CDR2 YYREEE (reference sequence). This chain's CDR3 is CASSPGQGKMVYGYTF. The CDR3 DNA reads TGTGCCAGCAGCCCCGGACAGGGAAAGATGGTGTATGGCTACACCTTC. The full variable domain, with the rest looked up from reference TRBV5-4 and TRBJ1-2, is ETGVTQSPTHLIKTRGQQVTLRCSSQSGHNTVSWYQQALGQGPQFIFQYYREEENGRGNFPPRFSGLQFPNYSSELNVNALELDDSALYLCASSPGQGKMVYGYTFGSGTRLTVV.

This clone was seen just once. The genes are TRBV24-1 and TRBJ2-1; 9 nucleotides agree with TRBD1. The germline V gene encodes CDR1 KGHDR and CDR2 SFDVKD. Unmatched junction bases numbered 10, after V lost 0 bases and J lost 5 bases. CDR3 length: 18 residues. The CDR3 reads CATSDLPSGTGTDNEQFF. The CDR3 nucleotides read TGTGCCACCAGTGATTTGCCATCTGGGACAGGGACCGACAATGAGCAGTTCTTC.

The chain uses TRBV4-1 and TRBJ1-2, with TRBD1 matching over 8 bases. V lost 1 base and J lost 6; bases outside the gene matches: 7. Germline loops: CDR1 MGHRA, CDR2 YSYEKL. The CDR3 length is 15 residues. This chain's CDR3 is CASSQGQGALNGYTF. The CDR3 bases are TGCGCCAGCAGCCAAGGGCAGGGGGCTCTAAATGGCTACACCTTC.

This chain connects TRBV5-5 to TRBJ1-6; D not certain. Deletions cut 4 bases from V and 7 bases from J, with 3 bases between. Germline assignment: CDR1 SGHKS and CDR2 YYEKEE (reference sequence). The CDR3 consists of 11 residues. CDR3 sequence (DNA): TGTGCCAGCAGCGGCAATTCACCCCTCCACTTT. Amino acid sequence: CASSGNSPLHF.

V is TRBV4-1 and J is TRBJ1-4; D is uncertain. The CDR3 runs to 15 residues. Germline CDR1 and CDR2: MGHRA and YSYEKL. The V end lost 0 bases, the J end lost 6 bases, and 11 bases lay between the germline ends. The CDR3 sequence is CASSQESIRDEKLFF. The DNA for the CDR3 is TGCGCCAGCAGCCAAGAGAGCATCCGGGATGAAAAACTGTTTTTT.

Concerning this clone itself: The same CDR3 is also encoded by other DNA sequences in this sample. This chain uses TRBV18 with TRBJ2-1, with 10 positions matching TRBD2. Germline V gene lookup returns CDR1 KGHSH and CDR2 LQKENI. This CDR3 is built from 15 residues. Unmatched junction bases numbered 2, after V lost 0 bases and J lost 6 bases. The chain's CDR3 is CASSPPVAGGNEQFF. CDR3 sequence (DNA): TGTGCCAGCTCACCACCTGTAGCGGGAGGCAATGAGCAGTTCTTC.

This sequence joins TRBV27 and TRBJ2-3, with TRBD1 identical over 10 bases. CDR3 length equals 16 residues. CDR1 and CDR2 from the germline V gene are MNHEY and SMNVEV (reference sequence). V lost 2 bases, J lost 3 bases, and 5 bases stayed unmatched. CDR3 in DNA: TGTGCCAGCAGTTTAGACAGGGGGCGTGGAACAGATACGCAGTATTTT. Protein product: CASSLDRGRGTDTQYF.

The genes are TRBV5-1 and TRBJ1-2; D possibly corresponds to TRBD1 (6 bases). V was clipped by 4 bases and J by 2 bases, with 18 bases between them. In germline, CDR1 is SGHRS, CDR2 YFSETQ. This CDR3 is built from 16 residues. CDR3 residues: CASSIHTRDKNYGYTF. CDR3 sequence (DNA): TGCGCCAGCAGCATCCACACCCGGGACAAGAACTATGGCTACACCTTC.

The sample holds one count of this clone. The V call is TRBV29-1, the J call TRBJ1-2; no reliable D call. Germline lookup yields CDR1 SQVTM and CDR2 ANQGSEA. The CDR3 is 13 amino acids. V lost 3 bases, J lost 3 bases, and 11 bases lay in between. CDR3 nucleotides: TGCAGCGTTGATTTCCGGGATGACTATGGCTACACCTTC. This translates into CSVDFRDDYGYTF. The whole variable domain, filled in from reference TRBV29-1 and TRBJ1-2, reads SAVISQKPSRDICQRGTSLTIQCQVDSQVTMMFWYRQQPGQSLTLIATANQGSEATYESGFVIDKFPISRPNLTFSTLTVSNMSPEDSSIYLCSVDFRDDYGYTFGSGTRLTVV.

The J gene is TRBJ2-1, the V gene TRBV28; tentative D call: TRBD2 (6 bases). V dropped 6 bases and J dropped 6 bases, with 15 bases sitting between them. Germline V gene data show CDR1 as MDHEN and CDR2 as SYDVKM. CDR3 length: 14 residues. CDR3 DNA: TGTGCCAGCAGGGAACTAGCAAATTCCAATGAGCAGTTCTTC. Its protein product is CASRELANSNEQFF.

The chain recombines TRBV3-1 (or the pseudogene TRBV3-2) with TRBJ1-5; 8 bases match TRBD1. Germline CDR1 and CDR2: LGHDT and YNNKEL (reference sequence). The trim removed 1 base at V and 0 bases at J, leaving 17 bases unmatched. This CDR3 region has 21 residues. This CDR3 is CASSQVGGDRGVLNSNQPQHF. The CDR3 region has the DNA TGTGCCAGCAGCCAAGTCGGGGGAGACAGGGGAGTTTTAAATAGCAATCAGCCCCAGCATTTT.

This chain links TRBV10-3 with TRBJ1-4; 8 bases fit TRBD1. The V segment lost 11 bases and the J segment 7 bases; nucleotides outside the gene matches: 18. Germline CDR1 ENHRY, CDR2 SYGVKD. The CDR3 has 16 amino acids. This CDR3 reads CAAGEAQGARIEKLFF. CDR3 DNA sequence: TGTGCCGCAGGAGAGGCGCAGGGGGCGCGGATTGAAAAACTGTTTTTT.

J is TRBJ2-3 and V is TRBV3-1 (or the pseudogene TRBV3-2); 13 nucleotides agree with TRBD2. V shed 4 bases, J shed 6 bases, and the junction held 10 bases outside the gene matches. Germline assignment: CDR1 LGHDT and CDR2 YNNKEL (reference sequence). The CDR3 extends over 17 amino acids. CDR3 amino acids: CASSPIGTSGTGDTQYF. The CDR3 DNA follows: TGTGCCAGCAGCCCAATAGGGACTAGCGGGACGGGCGATACGCAGTATTTT.

Only a few counts were recorded for this clone. This rearrangement joins TRBV5-8 to TRBJ2-7; 8 positions agree with TRBD1. The CDR3 runs to 16 residues. J was trimmed by 5 bases and V by 0 bases; bases with no gene match: 10. The germline V gene encodes CDR1 SGHTS and CDR2 YDEGEE. The CDR3 DNA follows: TGTGCCAGCAGCTTGGGGACAGGGATATTTACCAACGAGCAGTACTTC. Translation: CASSLGTGIFTNEQYF.

V gene TRBV19 combines with J gene TRBJ1-3; no clear D gene. The CDR3 has 14 amino acids. V was pared by 4 bases and J by 0 bases, with 7 bases between. Germline V gene lookup returns CDR1 LNHDA and CDR2 SQIVND (reference sequence). CDR3 bases: TGTGCCAGTAGTACAGACCACTCTGGAAACACCATATATTTT. As protein: CASSTDHSGNTIYF.

The rearrangement links TRBV7-2 to TRBJ1-2; 8 bases agree with TRBD1. This CDR3 has 15 amino acids. V lost 5 bases to trimming and J lost 0 bases; unmatched junction nucleotides: 5. Germline V lookup: CDR1 SGHTA, CDR2 FQGNSA. CDR3 sequence: CASSIPTGANYGYTF. The CDR3, as DNA: TGTGCCAGCAGCATACCGACAGGGGCTAACTATGGCTACACCTTC.